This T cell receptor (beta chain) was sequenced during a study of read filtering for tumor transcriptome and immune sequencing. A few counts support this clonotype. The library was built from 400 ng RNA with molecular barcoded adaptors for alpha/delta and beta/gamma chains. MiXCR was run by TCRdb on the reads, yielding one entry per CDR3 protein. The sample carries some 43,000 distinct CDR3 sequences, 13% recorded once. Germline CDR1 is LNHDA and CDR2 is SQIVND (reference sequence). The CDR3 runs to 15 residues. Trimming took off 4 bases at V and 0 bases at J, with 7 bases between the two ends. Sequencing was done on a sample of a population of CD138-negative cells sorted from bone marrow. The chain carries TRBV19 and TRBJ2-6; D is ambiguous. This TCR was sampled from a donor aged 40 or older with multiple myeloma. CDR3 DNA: TGTGCCAGTAGTAACGGGTTCTCTGGGGCCAACGTCCTGACTTTC. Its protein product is CASSNGFSGANVLTF.